The table lists the clone carrying this TCR beta chain with a few counts. Its antigen is undetermined. The data were taken from a study of response to subunit inactivated influenza vaccine. Study-wide findings and caveats: Each seasonal flu vaccination may recruit only limited new T cells, authors suggested.

TCRdb fed the RT-PCR reads into MiXCR, producing one record per CDR3 protein. This repertoire shows around 490,000 distinct CDR3 sequences, approximately 7.7% found once; its top ten account for 10% to 15%. With 5 bases clipped from V and 2 bases from J, the junction kept 9 bases outside the gene matches. This CDR3 spans 17 amino acids. CDR1 is SGDLS and CDR2 is YYNGEE in the germline V gene. This TCR came from a man between 50 and 75 years old who received an inactivated influenza vaccine. This chain connects TRBV9 to TRBJ2-6, with 8 nucleotides matching TRBD1. The sequences come from PBMCs from blood, collected less than 30 months after vaccination. DNA of the CDR3: TGTGCCAGCAGTTTATATGCAGGGGGCGCTGGGGCCAACGTCCTGACTTTC. This encodes CASSLYAGGAGANVLTF.